This passage covers 9 T cell receptor beta chains from one sample sequenced in a study of blood T cell repertoires in COVID-19. The method was immunoSEQ multiplex PCR; TCRdb's version includes in-frame clones alone and lacks a portion of them. The sample comprises over 120,000 clones, 87% of which are singletons, and roughly 35% rests with the top ten. Sequencing input: peripheral blood. These receptors came from a man aged 50 to 59 who had recovered from COVID-19.

V is TRBV15 and J is TRBJ1-1; TRBD1 agrees at 7 bases. V gave up 0 bases and J gave up 4 bases; unmatched junction bases: 2. Germline lookup yields CDR1 LNHNV and CDR2 YYDKDF (reference sequence). This CDR3 is built from 14 residues. The CDR3 protein is CATSREQGITEAFF. DNA of the CDR3: TGTGCCACCAGCAGAGAACAGGGGATCACTGAAGCTTTCTTT.

This chain uses TRBV6-2 or TRBV6-3 with TRBJ1-2; D might be TRBD1 (5 bases). V shed 2 bases and J shed 8 bases, with 12 bases lying between them. CDR1 and CDR2 (germline): MNHEY, SVGEGT. This CDR3 spans 13 amino acids. This chain's CDR3 is CASSYGGENGYTF. The CDR3 DNA reads TGTGCCAGCAGTTACGGGGGGGAGAACGGCTACACCTTC.

As DNA, the CDR3 is TGTGCCAGCAAGAGAGGACAGGGGACCTACGAGCAGTACTTC. Its protein is CASKRGQGTYEQYF. This chain connects TRBV6-5 to TRBJ2-7; 9 positions match TRBD1. This CDR3 is 14 amino acids long. In germline, CDR1 is MNHEY, CDR2 SVGAGI. With V trimmed by 7 bases and J by 2 bases, 6 bases remained unmatched.

This rearrangement joins TRBV18 to TRBJ1-1; no reliable D call. In germline, CDR1 is KGHSH, CDR2 LQKENI. V lost 2 bases and J lost 7, with 11 bases in between. The CDR3 runs to 13 residues. CDR3 sequence (DNA): TGTGCCAGCTCACCAGGGCGGGAACTTGAAGCTTTCTTT. Amino acids: CASSPGRELEAFF.

The rearrangement links TRBV7-9 to TRBJ1-1, with a possible D match to TRBD1 (5 bases). Between the trimmed V and J ends, which lost 0 bases and 8 bases, there was a span of 10 bases. Per the germline V gene, CDR1 is SEHNR and CDR2 is FQNEAQ (reference sequence). This CDR3 is built from 13 residues. The CDR3 region is CASSLARDVEAFF. The CDR3 DNA reads TGTGCCAGCAGCTTAGCGCGGGACGTCGAAGCTTTCTTT. Full variable domain (outside the CDR3, taken from reference TRBV7-9 and TRBJ1-1): DTGVSQNPRHKITKRGQNVTFRCDPISEHNRLYWYRQTLGQGPEFLTYFQNEAQLEKSRLLSDRFSAERPKGSFSTLEIQRTEQGDSAMYLCASSLARDVEAFFGQGTRLTVV.

The genes are TRBV19 and TRBJ2-1, with 16 bases lining up with TRBD2. The germline gives CDR1 LNHDA, CDR2 SQIVND (reference sequence). Germline trimming cut 4 bases from V and 4 bases from J; bases unmatched to any gene: 4. This CDR3 contains 17 residues. This CDR3 is CASSTGTSGGDYNEQFF. For the CDR3, the DNA is TGTGCCAGTAGTACCGGGACTAGCGGGGGGGATTACAATGAGCAGTTCTTC.

This chain connects TRBV11-3 to TRBJ2-3, with a weak D call TRBD1 (6 bases). From germline, CDR1 is SGHNT and CDR2 YENEEA. V gave up 1 base and J gave up 4 bases, with 9 bases separating them. The CDR3 is 14 amino acids. CDR3 coding DNA: TGTGCCAGCAGCTTAGTGGGGGCGGCAGATACGCAGTATTTT. The encoded protein is CASSLVGAADTQYF.

This clone was observed many times. The chain carries TRBV5-6 and TRBJ1-3; 7 nucleotides align to TRBD1. Germline CDR1 is SGHDT and CDR2 is YYEEEE. The CDR3 is made up of 17 amino acids. J gave up 0 bases and V 4 bases, and 10 bases lay outside the gene matches. The CDR3 loop reads CASSVNPGQTSGNTIYF. CDR3 nucleotide sequence: TGTGCCAGCAGCGTAAACCCGGGACAGACCTCTGGAAACACCATATATTTT.

J is TRBJ2-3 and V is TRBV6-2 or TRBV6-3; D is ambiguous. Germline loops: CDR1 MNHEY, CDR2 SVGEGT. The CDR3 totals 13 residues. The germline V and J ends were trimmed by 0 bases and 2 bases, with 3 bases remaining between them. The DNA of the CDR3 is TGTGCCAGCAGTTACTCGTACACAGATACGCAGTATTTT. It is translated as CASSYSYTDTQYF.